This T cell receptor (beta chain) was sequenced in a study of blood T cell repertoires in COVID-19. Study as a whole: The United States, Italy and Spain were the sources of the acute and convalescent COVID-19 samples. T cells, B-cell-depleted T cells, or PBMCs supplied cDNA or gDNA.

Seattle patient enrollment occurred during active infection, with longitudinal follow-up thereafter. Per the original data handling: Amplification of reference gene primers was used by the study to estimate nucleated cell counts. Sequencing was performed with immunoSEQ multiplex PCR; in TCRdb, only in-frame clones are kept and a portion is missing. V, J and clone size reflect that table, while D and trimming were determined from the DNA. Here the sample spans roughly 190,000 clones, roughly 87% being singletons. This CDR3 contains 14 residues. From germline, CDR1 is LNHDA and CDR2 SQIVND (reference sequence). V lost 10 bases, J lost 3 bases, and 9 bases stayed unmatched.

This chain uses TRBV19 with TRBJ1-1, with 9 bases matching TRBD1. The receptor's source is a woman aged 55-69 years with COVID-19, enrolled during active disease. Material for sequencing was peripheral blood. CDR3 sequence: CATRLRDRDTEAFF. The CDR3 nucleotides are TGTGCCACCAGACTCCGGGACAGGGACACTGAAGCTTTCTTT.